This TCR beta chain was captured by sequencing in a study of blood T cell repertoires in COVID-19 (dated by TCRdb to 2018 to 2021). Regarding the study in general: Samples covering the acute and convalescent phases of COVID-19 were provided by collaborators in the United States, Italy and Spain. The material from the prospective study consisted of cDNA or gDNA derived from T cells, B-cell-depleted T cells, or PBMCs. The dataset comprised deeply sampled blood TCRbeta repertoires from subjects exposed to, actively infected with, or recovered from COVID-19. A freely available public database, intended as a resource for researchers studying the immune response to SARS-CoV-2, is where the repertoires were released. Samples were obtained from the ongoing ImmuneRACE study (first 160 participants) and from some 1,200 subjects provided by 6 global collaborators. Nearly every sample came with metadata listing a de-identified subject ID, COVID-19 status, age in years and sex. Where available, HLA class I and class II types were taken from metadata supplied by the sample provider and were not determined by assay-based typing. Study-level results and caveats: Clinical and demographic metadata were provided uncurated, with the amount varying by source and participant.

Enrolling through a virtual design, the prospective study's participants ranged in age from roughly 18 to 90 years and lived across 20 to 30 United States geographic areas. To assign participants to cohorts, the prospective study relied on clinical history that participants themselves reported in a screening survey and a study questionnaire. Recovered participants in ImmuneRACE Cohort 3 were defined as having two consecutive negative NP/OP PCR tests, clearance from a healthcare professional, or resolution of symptoms. In the prospective study, whole blood, serum and a nasopharyngeal or oropharyngeal swab were collected from each participant by mobile phlebotomists. Prospective study participants could optionally give additional blood draws and questionnaires over a roughly 2-month period. Before DNA extraction, blood samples from the prospective study were shipped at room temperature or frozen.

TCRbeta CDR3 regions were amplified from genomic DNA using the immunoSEQ Assay, a bias-controlled multiplex PCR. On the authors' methods: The number of nucleated cells in each sample was estimated from the amplification of reference gene primers within the assay. To quantify the absolute abundance of each unique TCRbeta CDR3 rearrangement, sequence reads were collapsed and filtered. Productive Simpson clonality was computed per sample as the square root of Simpson's diversity index over productive rearrangements. The table was pulled from immuneACCESS by TCRdb, which kept in-frame rearrangements only. Such tables lose some clones; where checked, under half of the loss comes from unresolved V genes, and the rest has no known cause. The D gene and trimming were derived from the DNA, and the V and J assignments and clone size from that table. The sample table shows 200,000 to 250,000 clones, and around 84% are seen once. Of the sample, about 1.6% falls within the top ten clones.

A word on this clone: Its antigen target is currently unknown. Per-nucleotide qualities are absent, and no much larger clonotype sits a single base away.

Counted from cysteine to phenylalanine, this CDR3 has 15 amino acids. Here the CDR3 DNA is all that survives: 45 bases in frame from base 1. This receptor was identified in a man in his forties who had recovered from COVID-19. The chain is assembled from TRBV12-1 and TRBJ2-1; TRBD2, the table's D call, was not compared with the DNA. TRBV12-1 is flagged as a pseudogene. Sample: PBMCs or T cells enriched from blood (not recorded which). At the DNA level, the sequence is TGTGCCAGCAGCTTGACTAGCGGGCCATACAATGAGCAGTTCTTC. This gives the protein CASSLTSGPYNEQFF.